This T cell receptor beta chain comes out of a study of cytomegalovirus exposure and HLA in healthy donors. Study as a whole: Earlier findings included about 120 million unique TCR beta sequences obtained from about 180 million T cells. Study conclusions and caveats: It emerged from a later analysis that several of the most significant clusters appeared to be linked to common viral pathogens. Researchers reported from a later analysis that most CMV-associated TCR beta chains appeared HLA-restricted.

The PCR had 60 Vbeta and 13 Jbeta primers. Assay used: immunoSEQ multiplex PCR; TCRdb lists only in-frame clones, some missing. Of 250,000 to 350,000 clones in the sample, roughly 88% were seen once. When sampled, the donors appeared nominally healthy, though they likely had unrecorded immune exposures. The length of the CDR3 is 15 residues. Germline-derived CDR1 and CDR2 are MDHEN and SYDVKM. Losses at the gene ends were 6 bases for V and 3 bases for J; bases not matched to a gene: 6. Comment on this clone: The antigen remains undetermined.

The V and J genes are TRBV28 and TRBJ2-1; the match to TRBD1 covers 9 bases. This receptor was taken from a man aged 35 to 55 in good health and CMV-seropositive. The sequenced sample consisted of PBMCs. DNA for the CDR3: TGTGCCAGCAGGACACCGGGACAGGGCTACAATGAGCAGTTCTTC. This sequence encodes CASRTPGQGYNEQFF.